One and the same sample provided the 30 T cell receptor beta chains below, sequenced in a study of blood T cells in healthy people across ages. For the second PCR, which ran for roughly 7 to 11 cycles, a sample-barcoded 5' primer and a J-beta primer mix were used. TCRdb recomputed calls from the 5' RACE reads with MiXCR, one row per CDR3 protein. The table records 1.5 million to 1.9 million distinct CDR3 sequences, roughly two fifths of them present only once. Source material: blood. These receptors were obtained from a woman aged 18-29 years in good health.

This clonotype was detected only a few times. V usage is TRBV30 and J usage is TRBJ2-1; 11 nucleotides line up with TRBD2. Germline CDR1 GTSNPN, CDR2 SVGIG (reference sequence). This CDR3 comprises 15 residues. V dropped 1 base and J dropped 4; count of bases not matched to a gene: 3. The CDR3 protein is CAWSAGTSGYNEQFF. In DNA form, the CDR3 reads TGTGCCTGGAGTGCCGGGACTAGCGGTTACAATGAGCAGTTCTTC.

This clonotype was seen a few times. The genes are TRBV20-1 and TRBJ2-3, with a tentative D call TRBD2 (5 bases). V lost 3 bases and J 4 bases, leaving 14 bases between the germline ends. Germline CDR1 DFQATT, CDR2 SNEGSKA (reference sequence). This CDR3 contains 14 residues. CDR3 protein: CSASGLAVADTQYF. The CDR3 DNA follows: TGCAGTGCTAGTGGTCTAGCAGTCGCAGATACGCAGTATTTT.

This rearrangement joins TRBV24-1 to TRBJ2-2, with TRBD1 as a possible D gene (5 bases). The CDR3 runs 15 residues. The germline V gene encodes CDR1 KGHDR and CDR2 SFDVKD. V was clipped by 4 bases and J by 1 base, with 9 bases between them. The CDR3, as DNA: TGTGCCACCAGTGACCGGACACGGAACACCGGGGAGCTGTTTTTT. Translated: CATSDRTRNTGELFF.

The chain employs TRBV9 and TRBJ1-2; 8 bases align to TRBD1. The junction had 7 bases not matched to a gene; V was cut back by 3 bases and J by 3 bases. The CDR3 runs 15 residues. The germline CDR1 and CDR2 sequences are SGDLS and YYNGEE. CDR3 nucleotides: TGTGCCAGCAGCGCCAGGGGGCTAATGGACTATGGCTACACCTTC. Its protein product is CASSARGLMDYGYTF.

This chain connects TRBV20-1 to TRBJ2-5; D may be TRBD1 (5 bases). V lost 4 bases and J 11 bases, leaving 17 bases between the germline ends. The CDR3 is 12 residues long. Germline lookup yields CDR1 DFQATT and CDR2 SNEGSKA (reference sequence). The CDR3 reads CSAIYRNNEQYF. The CDR3 nucleotides read TGCAGTGCTATCTACAGGAACAATGAGCAGTACTTC.

This clonotype was detected once. The rearrangement uses TRBV6-5 and TRBJ2-1, with TRBD2 as a possible D gene (6 bases). Trimming took 10 bases from V and 4 from J, leaving 14 bases between them. The CDR3 spans 13 residues. Germline loops: CDR1 MNHEY, CDR2 SVGAGI. CDR3 residues: CATSGLGYNEQFF. The CDR3 bases are TGTGCCACCTCGGGACTGGGGTACAATGAGCAGTTCTTC.

The chain joins TRBV3-1 to TRBJ1-4, with unresolved D. V lost 0 bases and J lost 10, with 18 bases in between. This CDR3 has 16 amino acids. Germline V gives CDR1 LGHDT, CDR2 YNNKEL (reference sequence). For the CDR3, the DNA is TGTGCCAGCAGCCAAGATTGGGCGTTCCGGCCGCGAAAACTGTTTTTT. It specifies CASSQDWAFRPRKLFF.

This clonotype was found once. DNA for the CDR3: TGCAGTGCTAGTGTGGGACAGGGCTTGGAAAAACTGTTTTTT. This sequence encodes CSASVGQGLEKLFF. The rearrangement joins TRBV20-1 to TRBJ1-4; 9 bases match TRBD1. Per germline, CDR1 DFQATT and CDR2 SNEGSKA (reference sequence). V lost 3 bases to trimming and J lost 8 bases; unmatched junction nucleotides: 7. The CDR3 runs 14 residues.

The sample holds a few counts of this clonotype. This chain links TRBV29-1 with TRBJ1-3; D unresolved. The CDR3 is 13 residues long. Trimming removed 4 bases from V and 1 base from J, with 8 bases in between. Per the germline V gene, CDR1 is SQVTM and CDR2 is ANQGSEA. As DNA, the CDR3 is TGCAGCGTTGGACACCGATCTGGAAACACCATATATTTT. Translation gives CSVGHRSGNTIYF.

This chain joins TRBV6-5 and TRBJ1-1; D is undetermined. CDR1 and CDR2 from the germline V gene are MNHEY and SVGAGI. With 0 bases removed from V and 10 bases from J, the gap between germline ends came to 15 bases. The CDR3 has 14 amino acids. Here the CDR3 reads CASSYSGYRPPAFF. The CDR3 bases are TGTGCCAGCAGTTACTCAGGTTATAGGCCTCCAGCTTTCTTT.

Written as DNA, the CDR3 is TGTGCCAGCGGGACAGGTCCCAATCAGCCCCAGCATTTT. Protein product: CASGTGPNQPQHF. The chain uses TRBV6-2 or TRBV6-3 and TRBJ1-5; 8 bases map to TRBD1. Germline loops: CDR1 MNHEY, CDR2 SVGEGT. J gave up 3 bases and V 8 bases, and 3 bases lay outside the gene matches. This CDR3 contains 13 residues.

J is TRBJ1-6 and V is TRBV7-9, with 8 bases lining up with TRBD1. Germline CDR1 SEHNR, CDR2 FQNEAQ (reference sequence). There are 13 residues in the CDR3. The V segment lost 7 bases and the J segment 9 bases; nucleotides outside the gene matches: 5. CDR3 in DNA: TGTGCCAGCAAAGGACAGGGATCTTCACCCCTCCACTTT. It specifies CASKGQGSSPLHF.

This clonotype was counted a few times. The chain combines TRBV2 with TRBJ1-2, with D perhaps matching TRBD1 (6 bases). CDR1 and CDR2 from the germline V gene are SNHLY and FYNNEI. The CDR3 sequence is 15 residues long. Trimming cost V 8 bases and J 4 bases, with 20 bases left between them. The CDR3 region is CASQGRVSVVYGYTF. CDR3 bases: TGTGCCAGCCAGGGGAGGGTTTCTGTCGTCTATGGCTACACCTTC.

The rearrangement links TRBV4-1 to TRBJ2-1; D is unresolved. The ends were cut back, 8 bases at V and 2 bases at J, with 16 bases in the middle. This CDR3 is 15 amino acids long. The V gene's germline CDR1 is MGHRA and CDR2 YSYEKL. This CDR3 reads CASLERAGTYNEQFF. DNA of the CDR3: TGCGCCAGCCTGGAAAGGGCTGGAACCTACAATGAGCAGTTCTTC.

This clonotype occurred a few times. V gene TRBV29-1 combines with J gene TRBJ1-1, with D uncertain. Germline CDR1 reads SQVTM; CDR2 reads ANQGSEA. This CDR3 comprises 13 residues. V was trimmed by 6 bases and J by 0 bases, leaving 11 bases between them. The CDR3 coding sequence is TGCAGCGTCCAGGACGGTTTGAACACTGAAGCTTTCTTT. Protein product: CSVQDGLNTEAFF.

This clonotype was recorded a few times. This chain connects TRBV5-5 to TRBJ2-3; D uncertain. The CDR3 consists of 15 residues. CDR1 SGHKS and CDR2 YYEKEE come from the germline V gene (reference sequence). The germline V and J ends were trimmed by 0 bases and 6 bases, with 14 bases remaining between them. CDR3 residues: CASSLEARSVDTQYF. The CDR3 coding sequence is TGTGCCAGCAGCTTGGAGGCGAGGTCAGTGGATACGCAGTATTTT.

The V call is TRBV7-2, the J call TRBJ1-2, with D possibly being TRBD1 (5 bases). The CDR3 is made up of 15 amino acids. Germline V gene lookup returns CDR1 SGHTA and CDR2 FQGNSA. V was cut by 5 bases and J by 8 bases, with 21 bases left in between. CDR3 amino acids: CASSPEPTASQGYTF. CDR3 bases: TGTGCCAGCAGCCCAGAGCCGACAGCCTCTCAAGGCTACACCTTC.

The rearrangement joins TRBV6-1 to TRBJ1-5; D remains ambiguous. Germline V gene sequence: CDR1 MNHNS, CDR2 SASEGT. V was clipped by 3 bases and J by 7 bases, with 10 bases between them. The CDR3 is made up of 13 amino acids. CDR3 coding DNA: TGTGCCAGCAGTGAGTTTCCGGGGCAGCCCCAGCATTTT. Translated: CASSEFPGQPQHF.

CDR3 loop: CATSRDIVGALGNIQYF. The CDR3 DNA follows: TGTGCCACCAGCAGAGATATAGTGGGGGCGCTTGGAAACATTCAGTACTTC. The chain couples TRBV15 to TRBJ2-5, with D possibly matching TRBD1 (6 bases). The closer fit of TRBJ2-4 to the DNA end suggests the J call may be wrong. This CDR3 is built from 17 residues. Per the germline V gene, CDR1 is LNHNV and CDR2 is YYDKDF (reference sequence).

The chain's CDR3 is CASSHNIARGSTDTQYF. DNA for the CDR3: TGCGCCAGCAGCCACAACATAGCAAGAGGAAGCACAGATACGCAGTATTTT. V and J are TRBV4-3 and TRBJ2-3, with D unclear. The germline V gene encodes CDR1 LGHNA and CDR2 YSLEER. Trimming stripped 3 bases from V and 0 bases from J, with 16 bases between. The CDR3 totals 17 residues.

The chain employs TRBV21-1 and TRBJ2-4; TRBD1, the table's D call, lacks a check against the DNA. TRBV21-1 corresponds to a pseudogene. This CDR3 has 15 amino acids. The CDR3 DNA reads as TGTGCCAGCAGCAGAAGGGGGCGCAGGGAGAACATTCAGTACTTC. This sequence encodes CASSRRGRRENIQYF.

V usage is TRBV24-1 and J usage is TRBJ2-3; TRBD1 matches at 10 bases. The CDR3 is made up of 17 amino acids. The junction had 5 bases not matched to a gene; V was cut back by 1 base and J by 2 bases. In germline, CDR1 is KGHDR, CDR2 SFDVKD. DNA of the CDR3: TGTGCCACCAGTGATTTAGGGACAGGGGCGACCACAGATACGCAGTATTTT. Protein product: CATSDLGTGATTDTQYF.

The chain combines TRBV7-2 with TRBJ2-5, with D hard to call. Germline CDR1 and CDR2: SGHTA and FQGNSA. V lost 4 bases, J lost 5 bases, and 11 bases lay in between. The CDR3 runs to 13 residues. CDR3 protein: CASSCRPLETQYF. The CDR3 nucleotides are TGTGCCAGCAGCTGCCGGCCTCTTGAGACCCAGTACTTC.

The rearrangement uses TRBV28 and TRBJ2-1; TRBD2 matches 10 bases. V was pared by 9 bases and J by 1 base, with 15 bases of the junction left unmatched. The CDR3 is 18 residues long. Germline assignment: CDR1 MDHEN and CDR2 SYDVKM. CDR3: CASRPQLAGPRSYNEQFF. As DNA, the CDR3 is TGTGCCAGTAGACCTCAACTAGCGGGGCCGCGGTCCTACAATGAGCAGTTCTTC.

In the case of this clonotype: At one end, the junction sequence differs from germline, possibly due to a read error. CDR3 nucleotides: TGCAGTGCTAGAGGCGGGGCTACAGATGCGCAGTATTTT. Translating gives CSARGGATDAQYF. V is TRBV20-1 and J is TRBJ2-3; possibly TRBD2 for D (6 bases). CDR3 size: 13 residues. Looked up from germline, CDR1 is DFQATT and CDR2 is SNEGSKA (reference sequence).

The chain is built from TRBV21-1 and TRBJ2-7; the D call TRBD1 from the table was never checked on the DNA. TRBV21-1 is flagged as a pseudogene. CDR3 length: 15 residues. The CDR3 protein is CASRGSRGGRYEQYF. In nucleotides, the CDR3 is TGTGCCAGCAGAGGCAGCCGGGGCGGTCGGTACGAGCAGTACTTC.

The chain carries TRBV29-1 and TRBJ1-2, with TRBD1 matching 8 bases. Per germline, CDR1 SQVTM and CDR2 ANQGSEA. The CDR3 is made up of 12 amino acids. V shed 6 bases, J shed 4 bases, and the junction held 4 bases outside the gene matches. CDR3 nucleotides: TGCAGCGTCGGACAGGGACTCTATGGCTACACCTTC. It translates to CSVGQGLYGYTF.

This clonotype was found a few times. V and J are TRBV28 and TRBJ2-1; 8 bases fit TRBD2. J lost 8 bases, V lost 5 bases, and 5 bases had no gene match. CDR3 length: 13 amino acids. Germline V gives CDR1 MDHEN, CDR2 SYDVKM. The CDR3 bases are TGTGCCAGCAGTAGGACTAGCTCGCATGAGCAGTTCTTC. Its translation: CASSRTSSHEQFF.

This clonotype came up a few times. The chain carries TRBV4-1 and TRBJ1-4; D not certain. The germline gives CDR1 MGHRA, CDR2 YSYEKL. Trimming removed 5 bases at V and 4 bases at J, with 11 bases between. CDR3 size: 14 residues. CDR3 bases: TGCGCCAGCAGCGCGGGGAACCTTAATGAAAAACTGTTTTTT. Translating gives CASSAGNLNEKLFF.

The J gene is TRBJ1-2, the V gene TRBV7-6, with unresolved D. The CDR3 covers 11 residues. Deletions cut 5 bases from V and 8 bases from J, with 9 bases between. CDR1 is SGHVS and CDR2 is FNYEAQ in the germline V gene. For the CDR3, the DNA is TGTGCCAGCAGCCGGGCAGGAGGCTACACCTTC. As protein: CASSRAGGYTF.